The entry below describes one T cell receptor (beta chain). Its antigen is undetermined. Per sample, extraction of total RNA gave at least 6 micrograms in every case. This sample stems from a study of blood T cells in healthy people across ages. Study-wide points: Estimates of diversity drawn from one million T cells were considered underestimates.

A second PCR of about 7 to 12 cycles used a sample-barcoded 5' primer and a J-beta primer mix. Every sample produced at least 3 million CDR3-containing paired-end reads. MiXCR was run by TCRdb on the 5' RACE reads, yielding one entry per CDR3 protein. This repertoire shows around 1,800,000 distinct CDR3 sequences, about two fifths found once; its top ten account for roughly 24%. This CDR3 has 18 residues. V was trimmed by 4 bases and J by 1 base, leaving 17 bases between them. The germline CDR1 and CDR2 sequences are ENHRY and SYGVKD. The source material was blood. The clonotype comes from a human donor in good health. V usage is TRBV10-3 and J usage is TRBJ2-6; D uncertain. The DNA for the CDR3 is TGTGCCATCAGTGTCGGCCCGACCCCCACTTCTGGGGCCAACGTCCTGACTTTC. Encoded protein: CAISVGPTPTSGANVLTF.